The rows below give T cell receptor beta chains drawn from one sample of a study of blood T cell repertoires in COVID-19. Repertoires were generated with immunoSEQ multiplex PCR, while TCRdb's copy carries only in-frame clones and drops some. This sample carries 200,000 to 250,000 clones, roughly nine tenths of them seen once, and the ten largest clones take about 10%. The sequenced material came from peripheral blood. The source is a woman between 50 and 59 years old with COVID-19, enrolled during active disease. CDR3s include the opening cysteine and the closing phenylalanine or tryptophan. A D gene is named only where the DNA matches it firmly. The size entry is marked missing in some rows and otherwise reads once, few, many or a size class.

d_call	v_call	clone_size	j_call	cdr3_aa	cdr3_nt
-	TRBV2	-	TRBJ2-3	CASSIGTITDTQYF	TGTGCCAGCAGCATAGGGACAATCACAGATACGCAGTATTTT
-	TRBV27	-	TRBJ1-2	CASSYNGYTF	TGTGCCAGCAGTTACAATGGCTACACCTTC
-	TRBV9	once	TRBJ1-2	CASSPRWGDGYTF	TGTGCCAGCAGCCCCCGTTGGGGGGATGGCTACACCTTC
TRBD2	TRBV7-6	-	TRBJ2-2	CASSLVPSGGSNTGELFF	TGTGCCAGCAGCTTAGTCCCTAGCGGGGGGTCGAACACCGGGGAGCTGTTTTTT
-	TRBV14	-	TRBJ2-3	CASSHFRAPTDTQYF	TGTGCCAGCAGCCATTTCAGGGCTCCGACAGATACGCAGTATTTT
TRBD1	TRBV5-1	-	TRBJ2-7	CASGGQGVGEQYF	TGCGCCAGCGGAGGACAGGGGGTGGGAGAGCAGTACTTC
TRBD1	TRBV3-1/TRBV3-2	-	TRBJ1-3	CASSPYKFQGASGNTIYF	TGTGCCAGCAGCCCTTATAAGTTCCAGGGGGCGTCCGGAAACACCATATATTTT
TRBD2	TRBV5-4	-	TRBJ2-7	CASSLAASGGYYEQYF	TGTGCCAGCAGCTTGGCTGCCAGCGGGGGGTACTACGAGCAGTACTTC
-	TRBV19	-	TRBJ2-4	CASSLQGGNIQYF	TGTGCCAGTAGTCTGCAGGGCGGAAACATTCAGTACTTC
-	TRBV30	-	TRBJ1-4	CAWSDYTGTGEKLFF	TGTGCCTGGAGTGACTATACCGGGACTGGCGAAAAACTGTTTTTT
-	TRBV7-2	few	TRBJ2-2	CASSPLAGIVNGELFF	TGTGCCAGCAGCCCCTTGGCGGGGATTGTGAACGGGGAGCTGTTTTTT
-	TRBV6-1	-	TRBJ2-5	CASSDLRGRETQYF	TGTGCCAGCAGTGACCTAAGGGGTAGAGAGACCCAGTACTTC
-	TRBV4-1	-	TRBJ2-3	CASSQPGASTDTQYF	TGCGCCAGCAGCCAACCAGGGGCGAGCACAGATACGCAGTATTTT
TRBD1	TRBV28	-	TRBJ1-2	CASSLGGQSPHGYTF	TGTGCCAGCAGTTTGGGGGGACAGTCGCCCCATGGCTACACCTTC
TRBD2	TRBV11-2	-	TRBJ2-3	CASSRRGGLDSGDTQYF	TGTGCCAGCAGCCGCCGCGGGGGACTAGATTCGGGGGATACGCAGTATTTT
-	TRBV7-2	-	TRBJ1-2	CASSPRVYYGYTF	TGTGCCAGCAGCCCCAGGGTGTACTATGGCTACACCTTC
TRBD2	TRBV7-2	once	TRBJ2-4	CASSPGGTKNIQYF	TGTGCCAGCAGCCCCGGGGGGACCAAAAACATTCAGTACTTC
-	TRBV5-8	-	TRBJ2-1	CATGQYTHHEQFF	TGTGCCACCGGACAGTACACACACCATGAGCAGTTCTTC
-	TRBV19	once	TRBJ1-3	CASTASSGNTIYF	TGTGCCAGTACTGCCAGCTCTGGAAACACCATATATTTT
TRBD1	TRBV28	-	TRBJ1-6	CASAIDRVNSPLHF	TGTGCCAGCGCCATCGACAGGGTAAATTCACCCCTCCACTTT
-	TRBV7-2	-	TRBJ1-4	CASSLDLTTATRGEKLFF	TGTGCCAGCAGCTTAGATCTTACGACCGCAACCAGAGGTGAAAAACTGTTTTTT
TRBD1	TRBV3-1/TRBV3-2	-	TRBJ1-2	CASSQHDRGPNYGYTF	TGTGCCAGCAGCCAACATGACAGGGGGCCTAACTATGGCTACACCTTC
TRBD2	TRBV7-2	-	TRBJ2-5	CASSVGLAGVPETQYF	TGTGCCAGCAGCGTCGGACTAGCGGGCGTTCCAGAGACCCAGTACTTC
-	TRBV9	-	TRBJ1-1	CASSVEGVWGPQNTEAFF	TGTGCCAGCAGCGTAGAAGGGGTATGGGGGCCCCAGAACACTGAAGCTTTCTTT
TRBD1	TRBV28	-	TRBJ1-5	CASRDRGRGQPQHF	TGTGCCAGCAGGGACAGGGGGCGCGGTCAGCCCCAGCATTTT
TRBD1	TRBV14	once	TRBJ1-2	CASSQDGTGGNYGYTF	TGTGCCAGCAGCCAAGACGGGACAGGTGGGAACTATGGCTACACCTTC
-	TRBV19	-	TRBJ2-2	CASSFGGRNTGELFF	TGTGCCAGTAGCTTCGGGGGGCGGAACACCGGGGAGCTGTTTTTT
-	TRBV5-1	-	TRBJ1-4	CASSPLAEREKLFF	TGCGCCAGCAGCCCTCTCGCTGAGAGAGAAAAACTGTTTTTT
-	TRBV5-1	-	TRBJ1-2	CASSSGNTYYGYTF	TGCGCCAGCAGCTCAGGGAACACTTACTATGGCTACACCTTC
-	TRBV21-1	-	TRBJ2-4	CASSKGRDNLAKNIQYF	TGTGCCAGCAGCAAAGGTCGGGACAATCTAGCCAAAAACATTCAGTACTTC
-	TRBV27	-	TRBJ2-5	CASSFDERGKTQYF	TGTGCCAGCAGTTTCGACGAAAGGGGAAAGACCCAGTACTTC
TRBD1	TRBV10-3	once	TRBJ1-5	CAISDLGQGQDQPQHF	TGTGCCATCAGTGACCTAGGACAGGGACAGGATCAGCCCCAGCATTTT
-	TRBV19	-	TRBJ1-2	CASSRGSLGGYTF	TGTGCCAGTAGCCGCGGGTCCCTTGGAGGCTACACCTTC
-	TRBV6-1	-	TRBJ1-5	CASSEGTGTVNQPQHF	TGTGCCAGCAGTGAAGGCACAGGGACGGTCAATCAGCCCCAGCATTTT
-	TRBV16	-	TRBJ1-1	CASSQFRGRNTEAFF	TGTGCCAGCAGCCAATTCAGAGGGAGGAACACTGAAGCTTTCTTT
TRBD1	TRBV5-4	-	TRBJ1-2	CASSGDRRYGYTF	TGTGCCAGCAGCGGGGACAGGAGATATGGCTACACCTTC
-	TRBV5-8	-	TRBJ1-3	CASSLILRATIYF	TGTGCCAGCAGCTTGATCCTGAGGGCCACCATATATTTT
-	TRBV6-2/TRBV6-3	-	TRBJ1-5	CASSYSGGLEPQHF	TGTGCCAGCAGTTACTCGGGGGGATTAGAGCCCCAGCATTTT
TRBD2	TRBV7-2	-	TRBJ2-3	CASSPRTSGRPSTDTQYF	TGTGCCAGCAGCCCCAGGACTAGCGGGAGGCCTAGCACAGATACGCAGTATTTT
TRBD1	TRBV5-1	-	TRBJ2-3	CASSPRTGERDTQYF	TGCGCCAGCAGCCCCCGGACAGGGGAAAGAGATACGCAGTATTTT
TRBD2	TRBV28	-	TRBJ2-7	CASSLWGLAGGPGEQYF	TGTGCCAGCAGTTTATGGGGACTAGCGGGGGGACCGGGCGAGCAGTACTTC
TRBD1	TRBV3-1/TRBV3-2	-	TRBJ1-2	CASSHWDSSNYGYTF	TGTGCCAGCAGCCACTGGGACAGCTCTAACTATGGCTACACCTTC
-	TRBV6-6	-	TRBJ1-6	CASSPPAGDTYNSPLHF	TGTGCCAGCAGTCCCCCGGCAGGGGACACCTATAATTCACCCCTCCACTTT
-	TRBV9	-	TRBJ1-5	CASSASSGSNQPQHF	TGTGCCAGCAGCGCCTCCAGCGGGAGCAATCAGCCCCAGCATTTT
TRBD2	TRBV5-1	-	TRBJ2-1	CASSSGSLAGAGEQFF	TGCGCCAGCAGCTCGGGAAGCCTAGCGGGGGCAGGGGAGCAGTTCTTC
-	TRBV14	few	TRBJ2-2	CASNQLGANTGELFF	TGTGCCAGCAACCAACTAGGCGCGAACACCGGGGAGCTGTTTTTT
-	TRBV9	-	TRBJ1-4	CASNREGEKLFF	TGTGCCAGCAACAGGGAGGGGGAAAAACTGTTTTTT
TRBD2	TRBV7-6	once	TRBJ2-5	CASSPMASGGAWKTQYF	TGTGCCAGCAGCCCTATGGCGAGCGGGGGGGCCTGGAAGACCCAGTACTTC
-	TRBV5-1	-	TRBJ2-3	CASSLRAGRDTQYF	TGCGCCAGCAGCTTGCGGGCAGGGCGAGATACGCAGTATTTT
-	TRBV28	few	TRBJ1-5	CASTLPRGPQHF	TGTGCCAGCACCCTACCCAGGGGGCCCCAGCATTTT
TRBD2	TRBV6-4	-	TRBJ2-4	CASTSLAGPHRAKNIQYF	TGTGCCAGCACGTCCCTAGCGGGGCCCCACCGAGCCAAAAACATTCAGTACTTC
TRBD1	TRBV19	-	TRBJ2-7	CASSTRDRLNEQYF	TGTGCCAGTAGTACCCGGGACAGGCTGAACGAGCAGTACTTC
TRBD1	TRBV29-1	once	TRBJ1-2	CSVDPQGARGYTF	TGCAGCGTTGACCCTCAGGGGGCGAGGGGCTACACCTTC
-	TRBV28	-	TRBJ1-3	CASSPPSISGNTIYF	TGTGCCAGCAGTCCGCCGAGTATCTCTGGAAACACCATATATTTT
-	TRBV11-1	-	TRBJ2-5	CASSSGHFQETQYF	TGTGCCAGCAGCTCTGGACACTTCCAAGAGACCCAGTACTTC
-	TRBV7-8	-	TRBJ2-1	CASSLEASTYNEQFF	TGTGCCAGCAGCTTGGAGGCGTCGACCTACAATGAGCAGTTCTTC